These 27 T cell receptor beta chains came from one sample sequenced in a study of OX40 agonist ivuxolimab in advanced cancers. Sequencing was performed with immunoSEQ multiplex PCR; in TCRdb, only in-frame clones are kept and a portion is missing. This sample carries roughly 33,000 clones, nearly 75% of them seen once, and the ten largest clones take approximately 19%. The sequenced sample was CD4+ or CD8+ T cells sorted from blood, obtained in a trial of the OX40 agonist ivuxolimab. These receptor sequences come from an adult with an advanced solid tumor such as melanoma, head and neck, liver or kidney cancer.

About this clone: The identical CDR3 is also encoded by other nucleotide sequences in the sample. The rearrangement uses TRBV27 and TRBJ1-2; TRBD1 matches 8 bases. Germline V gene sequence: CDR1 MNHEY, CDR2 SMNVEV (reference sequence). The V segment lost 5 bases and the J segment 4 bases; nucleotides outside the gene matches: 3. The length of the CDR3 is 13 residues. The CDR3 spells CASSPGTGYGYTF. The CDR3 DNA reads as TGTGCCAGCAGTCCCGGGACAGGCTATGGCTACACCTTC.

In DNA, the CDR3 is TGTGCCAGTAGTATTAGAAACGGCTACGAGCAGTACTTC. Its translation: CASSIRNGYEQYF. V and J are TRBV19 and TRBJ2-7; no clear D. Germline V gives CDR1 LNHDA, CDR2 SQIVND (reference sequence). The V gene lost 3 bases and the J gene lost 3 bases, with 9 bases spanning the gap. This CDR3 is 13 amino acids long. The whole variable domain, filled in from reference TRBV19 and TRBJ2-7, reads DGGITQSPKYLFRKEGQNVTLSCEQNLNHDAMYWYRQDPGQGLRLIYYSQIVNDFQKGDIAEGYSVSREKKESFPLTVTSAQKNPTAFYLCASSIRNGYEQYFGPGTRLTVT.

The chain has TRBV6-1 and TRBJ1-1, with D uncertain. The CDR3 is 12 amino acids. Trimming pared 5 bases from V and 7 bases from J, leaving 11 bases between. The germline gives CDR1 MNHNS, CDR2 SASEGT. The CDR3: CASSFSWGEAFF. In DNA form, the CDR3 reads TGTGCCAGCAGTTTTTCTTGGGGTGAAGCTTTCTTT.

The J gene is TRBJ1-2, the V gene TRBV29-1, with 10 bases aligning to TRBD1. Germline V gene sequence: CDR1 SQVTM, CDR2 ANQGSEA. Unmatched junction bases numbered 4, after V lost 7 bases and J lost 2 bases. The CDR3 is made up of 13 amino acids. Here the CDR3 DNA reads TGCAGCGCCTGGGACAGGGGCAACTATGGCTACACCTTC. Protein: CSAWDRGNYGYTF.

The V gene is TRBV19, the J gene TRBJ1-4; D call uncertain. Trimming removed 5 bases from V and 7 bases from J, with 11 bases in between. The CDR3 totals 13 residues. The germline V gene encodes CDR1 LNHDA and CDR2 SQIVND (reference sequence). In DNA form, the CDR3 reads TGTGCCAGTAGTTCCAATGACCGTGAAAAACTGTTTTTT. Translating gives CASSSNDREKLFF.

This clone was seen more than once but under ten times. V gene TRBV7-2 combines with J gene TRBJ2-7, with a possible D match to TRBD2 (5 bases). V gave up 3 bases and J gave up 1 base, with 13 bases separating them. CDR1 and CDR2 (germline): SGHTA, FQGNSA. CDR3 length: 15 amino acids. For the CDR3, the DNA is TGTGCCAGCAGCTTTTCGGGGTTTAAGTCCTACGAGCAGTACGTC. Protein product: CASSFSGFKSYEQYV.

The V and J genes are TRBV6-1 and TRBJ2-7, with D maybe TRBD2 (5 bases). The CDR3 runs 13 residues. In germline, CDR1 is MNHNS, CDR2 SASEGT. Trimming left V 2 bases short and J 5 bases short, with 10 bases between. The DNA for the CDR3 is TGTGCCAGCAGTGAAAGGGAGTTCCACGAGCAGTACGTC. Translation gives CASSEREFHEQYV.

This chain joins TRBV7-2 and TRBJ2-6; 8 bases are shared with TRBD1. With V trimmed by 10 bases and J by 0 bases, 8 bases remained unmatched. Germline assignment: CDR1 SGHTA and CDR2 FQGNSA. CDR3 length: 16 residues. CDR3 DNA sequence: TGTGCCACGCCGGGACAGGAACCCTCTGGGGCCAACGTCCTGACTTTC. The encoded protein is CATPGQEPSGANVLTF.

The chain uses TRBV21-1 and TRBJ2-6; TRBD1 is taken as the D call from the table, unchecked against the DNA. TRBV21-1 is an annotated pseudogene. This CDR3 has 21 amino acids. The CDR3 sequence: CASSTGPFEFKGAHGANVLTF. CDR3 in DNA: TGTGCCAGTAGCACAGGACCCTTTGAATTTAAGGGGGCGCATGGGGCCAACGTCCTGACTTTC.

The CDR3 sequence is CASSEELAGGLTYEQYV. The DNA of the CDR3 is TGTGCCAGCAGTGAAGAGCTAGCGGGGGGGCTAACCTACGAGCAGTACGTC. V and J are TRBV2 and TRBJ2-7; 12 bases fit TRBD2. CDR1 and CDR2 (germline): SNHLY, FYNNEI. CDR3 length: 17 amino acids. J gave up 2 bases and V 1 base, and 6 bases lay outside the gene matches.

The CDR3 here is CASSFGAAGANVLTF. The CDR3 DNA reads TGTGCCAGCAGTTTCGGGGCTGCTGGGGCCAACGTCCTGACTTTC. This sequence joins TRBV28 and TRBJ2-6; D is perhaps TRBD1 or TRBD2 (5 bases each). Trimming stripped 3 bases from V and 2 bases from J, with 8 bases between. From germline, CDR1 is MDHEN and CDR2 SYDVKM. The CDR3 runs to 15 residues.

This clone was observed at least ten times. The chain combines TRBV29-1 with TRBJ1-1, with 9 bases matching TRBD1. V was clipped by 7 bases and J by 3 bases; unmatched bases: 6. The CDR3 is made up of 13 amino acids. The germline gives CDR1 SQVTM, CDR2 ANQGSEA. CDR3 coding DNA: TGCAGCGCCACAGGGGGCGCCGACACTGAAGCTTTCTTT. It encodes CSATGGADTEAFF.

This chain links TRBV5-5 with TRBJ1-5; weak D call: TRBD1 (6 bases). CDR3 length equals 15 residues. Per the germline V gene, CDR1 is SGHKS and CDR2 is YYEKEE (reference sequence). Trimming took 2 bases from V and 2 from J, leaving 11 bases between them. In DNA, the CDR3 is TGTGCCAGCAGCTTACAGGGAAACGGCAATCAGCCCCAGCATTTT. Protein: CASSLQGNGNQPQHF. Looking up the rest from reference TRBV5-5 and TRBJ1-5 gives the full variable domain: DAGVTQSPTHLIKTRGQQVTLRCSPISGHKSVSWYQQVLGQGPQFIFQYYEKEERGRGNFPDRFSARQFPNYSSELNVNALLLGDSALYLCASSLQGNGNQPQHFGDGTRLSIL.

V gene TRBV27 combines with J gene TRBJ1-4, with no clear D. The CDR3 covers 13 residues. V was cut by 9 bases and J by 8 bases, with 16 bases left in between. Germline CDR1 MNHEY, CDR2 SMNVEV (reference sequence). CDR3 bases: TGTGCCAGGTTGGGGATTTATTCGGAAAAACTGTTTTTT. Protein sequence: CARLGIYSEKLFF.

CDR3 amino acids: CSVRTGQVYGYTF. CDR3 bases: TGCAGCGTCCGAACCGGACAGGTCTATGGCTACACCTTC. This chain joins TRBV29-1 and TRBJ1-2; 7 positions agree with TRBD1. The J segment lost 4 bases and the V segment lost 6 bases, leaving 8 bases of the junction unmatched. Germline lookup yields CDR1 SQVTM and CDR2 ANQGSEA. This CDR3 region has 13 residues. Looking up the rest from reference TRBV29-1 and TRBJ1-2 gives the full variable domain: SAVISQKPSRDICQRGTSLTIQCQVDSQVTMMFWYRQQPGQSLTLIATANQGSEATYESGFVIDKFPISRPNLTFSTLTVSNMSPEDSSIYLCSVRTGQVYGYTFGSGTRLTVV.

The chain employs TRBV4-1 and TRBJ2-5; D is unresolved. V was trimmed by 5 bases and J by 4 bases, leaving 11 bases between them. Germline CDR1 and CDR2: MGHRA and YSYEKL. The CDR3 has 13 amino acids. As DNA, the CDR3 is TGCGCCAGCAGCGCAGTTACGCGAGAGACCCAGTACTTC. It is translated as CASSAVTRETQYF.

V gene TRBV5-6 combines with J gene TRBJ2-3; D unclear. Germline V gene data show CDR1 as SGHDT and CDR2 as YYEEEE. The length of the CDR3 is 15 residues. Trimming shortened V by 3 bases and J by 6 bases, and 17 bases separated the two germline ends. The CDR3 region has the DNA TGTGCCAGCAGCTCGACTTATATGTCGGCGGATACGCAGTATTTT. Translated: CASSSTYMSADTQYF. Full variable domain (missing parts from reference TRBV5-6 and TRBJ2-3): DAGVTQSPTHLIKTRGQQVTLRCSPKSGHDTVSWYQQALGQGPQFIFQYYEEEERQRGNFPDRFSGHQFPNYSSELNVNALLLGDSALYLCASSSTYMSADTQYFGPGTRLTVL.

This clone was detected only once. The chain combines TRBV30 with TRBJ1-2; the D is unclear. V shed 3 bases and J shed 7 bases, with 18 bases lying between them. This CDR3 spans 14 amino acids. Germline CDR1 and CDR2: GTSNPN and SVGIG (reference sequence). CDR3: CAWSPMVRSSGYTF. The DNA of the CDR3 is TGTGCCTGGAGCCCAATGGTTCGTTCCAGTGGCTACACCTTC.

This clone was detected a few times. The genes are TRBV9 and TRBJ2-1; 8 positions match TRBD2. V shed 4 bases and J 4 bases; nucleotides not matched to a gene: 7. The CDR3 consists of 15 residues. Germline-derived CDR1 and CDR2 are SGDLS and YYNGEE. In DNA, the CDR3 is TGTGCCAGCAGCATATACGGGGGGGTGTACAATGAGCAGTTCTTC. Its translation is CASSIYGGVYNEQFF. Looking up the rest from reference TRBV9 and TRBJ2-1 gives the full variable domain: DSGVTQTPKHLITATGQRVTLRCSPRSGDLSVYWYQQSLDQGLQFLIQYYNGEERAKGNILERFSAQQFPDLHSELNLSSLELGDSALYFCASSIYGGVYNEQFFGPGTRLTVL.

The chain recombines TRBV5-6 with TRBJ1-1; 10 bases match TRBD1. With 5 bases clipped from V and 3 bases from J, the junction kept 10 bases outside the gene matches. This CDR3 comprises 16 residues. The V gene's germline CDR1 is SGHDT and CDR2 YYEEEE. CDR3 nucleotide sequence: TGTGCCAGCAGTTGGGACAGGGGTTACGAGGACACTGAAGCTTTCTTT. Protein product: CASSWDRGYEDTEAFF.

The chain carries TRBV7-2 and TRBJ1-2, with 7 bases lining up with TRBD1. The CDR3 covers 15 residues. The V and J ends lost 1 base and 4 bases, in that order; junction bases with no gene match: 6. Germline values: CDR1 SGHTA, CDR2 FQGNSA. CDR3 sequence reads: CASSLEGDSPYGYTF. The CDR3 DNA follows: TGTGCCAGCAGCTTAGAAGGGGACAGCCCCTATGGCTACACCTTC.

The chain employs TRBV27 and TRBJ2-7; TRBD1 agrees at 8 bases. With V trimmed by 5 bases and J by 4 bases, 16 bases remained unmatched. There are 17 residues in the CDR3. Germline V gene lookup returns CDR1 MNHEY and CDR2 SMNVEV (reference sequence). The CDR3 sequence is CASSTGQGSLGIYEQYF. The CDR3 DNA reads as TGTGCCAGCAGTACAGGACAGGGAAGTTTGGGAATATACGAGCAGTACTTC.

The rearrangement uses TRBV28 and TRBJ1-1; TRBD1 is a possible D gene (6 bases). Trimming took 5 bases from V and 7 from J, leaving 14 bases between them. Germline values: CDR1 MDHEN, CDR2 SYDVKM. CDR3 length: 13 residues. The CDR3 coding sequence is TGTGCCAGCAGTCCCCCGGGGGCAATTGAAGCTTTCTTT. Translating gives CASSPPGAIEAFF.

V and J are TRBV7-9 and TRBJ2-5; D uncertain. Trimming stripped 1 base from V and 7 bases from J, with 4 bases between. This CDR3 region has 11 residues. In germline, CDR1 is SEHNR, CDR2 FQNEAQ (reference sequence). CDR3 nucleotide sequence: TGTGCCAGCAGCTTAGACTGGACCCAGTACTTC. Amino acid sequence: CASSLDWTQYF.

This chain connects TRBV6-6 to TRBJ1-2, with D possibly TRBD1 on 5 matching bases. This CDR3 spans 12 amino acids. The germline V gene encodes CDR1 MNHNY and CDR2 SVGAGI (reference sequence). The ends were cut back, 5 bases at V and 8 bases at J, with 12 bases in the middle. CDR3 residues: CASSPLRDGYTF. CDR3 nucleotides: TGTGCCAGCAGTCCGCTCAGGGACGGCTACACCTTC.

The CDR3 nucleotides read TGTGCCAGTAGGCTTGGACTCTCCCCTTTCTTT. Translating gives CASRLGLSPFF. The V call is TRBV19, the J call TRBJ1-1; D not certain. Germline V gene data show CDR1 as LNHDA and CDR2 as SQIVND (reference sequence). The CDR3 sequence is 11 residues long. V lost 6 bases and J 12 bases, leaving 14 bases between the germline ends.

The CDR3 nucleotides are TGTGCCAGCAGCTTAGATCACAATCAGCCCCAGCATTTT. Protein sequence: CASSLDHNQPQHF. The chain employs TRBV11-2 and TRBJ1-5, with unresolved D. V lost 0 bases and J 3 bases, leaving 3 bases between the germline ends. This CDR3 contains 13 residues. Germline V gives CDR1 SGHAT, CDR2 FQNNGV.